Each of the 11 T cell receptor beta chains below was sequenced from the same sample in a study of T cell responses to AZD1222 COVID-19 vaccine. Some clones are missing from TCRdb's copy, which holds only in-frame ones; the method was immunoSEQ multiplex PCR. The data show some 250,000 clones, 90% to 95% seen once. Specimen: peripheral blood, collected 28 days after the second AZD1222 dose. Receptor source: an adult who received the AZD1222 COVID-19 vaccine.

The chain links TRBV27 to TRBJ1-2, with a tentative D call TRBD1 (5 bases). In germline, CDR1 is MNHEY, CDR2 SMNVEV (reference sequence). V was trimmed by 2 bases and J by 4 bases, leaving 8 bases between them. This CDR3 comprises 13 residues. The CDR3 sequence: CASSLRGVYGYTF. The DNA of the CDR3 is TGTGCCAGCAGTTTACGGGGCGTCTATGGCTACACCTTC.

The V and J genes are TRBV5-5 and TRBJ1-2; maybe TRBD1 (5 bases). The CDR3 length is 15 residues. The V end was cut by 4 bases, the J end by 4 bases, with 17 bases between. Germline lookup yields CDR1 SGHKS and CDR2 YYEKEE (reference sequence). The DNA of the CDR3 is TGTGCCAGCAGCGGCCGGGACCTCCCTGCCTATGGCTACACCTTC. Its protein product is CASSGRDLPAYGYTF.

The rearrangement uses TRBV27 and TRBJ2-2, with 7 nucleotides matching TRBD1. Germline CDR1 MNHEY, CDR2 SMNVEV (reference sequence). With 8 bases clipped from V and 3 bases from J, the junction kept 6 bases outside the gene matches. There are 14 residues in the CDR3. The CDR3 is CASCRDRYTGELFF. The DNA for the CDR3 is TGTGCCAGCTGCCGGGACAGATACACCGGGGAGCTGTTTTTT.

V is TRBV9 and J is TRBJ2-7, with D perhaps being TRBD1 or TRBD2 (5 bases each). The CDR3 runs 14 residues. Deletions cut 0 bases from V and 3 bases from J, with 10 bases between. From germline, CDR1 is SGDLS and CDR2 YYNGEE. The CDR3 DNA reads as TGTGCCAGCAGCGTAGGGGACGGCCACTACGAGCAGTACTTC. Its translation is CASSVGDGHYEQYF.

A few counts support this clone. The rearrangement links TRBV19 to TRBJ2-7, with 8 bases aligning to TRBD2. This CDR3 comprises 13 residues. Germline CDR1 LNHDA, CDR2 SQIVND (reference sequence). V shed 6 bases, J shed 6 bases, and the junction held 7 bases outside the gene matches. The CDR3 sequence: CASSWAGGGEQYF. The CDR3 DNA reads TGTGCCAGTAGCTGGGCGGGAGGCGGCGAGCAGTACTTC.

This chain's CDR3 is CASSIGQGNRNTIYF. CDR3 sequence (DNA): TGCGCCAGCAGCATAGGACAGGGGAACAGAAACACCATATATTTT. The chain joins TRBV5-1 to TRBJ1-3, with 9 nucleotides matching TRBD1. V was pared by 4 bases and J by 5 bases, with 7 bases of the junction left unmatched. This CDR3 has 15 residues. CDR1 and CDR2 (germline): SGHRS, YFSETQ.

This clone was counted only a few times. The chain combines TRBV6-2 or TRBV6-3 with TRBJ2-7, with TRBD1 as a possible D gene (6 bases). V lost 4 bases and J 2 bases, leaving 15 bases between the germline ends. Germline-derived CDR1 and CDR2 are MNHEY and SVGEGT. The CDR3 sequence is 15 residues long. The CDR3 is CASSSVGRGPYEQYF. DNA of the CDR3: TGTGCCAGCAGTTCTGTCGGCAGGGGTCCCTACGAGCAGTACTTC.

The CDR3 bases are TGTGCCAGCAGCTTAGGCGACCCCACCGGGGAGCTGTTTTTT. It encodes CASSLGDPTGELFF. The V call is TRBV7-9, the J call TRBJ2-2; no definite D call. The V end was cut by 1 base, the J end by 4 bases, with 7 bases between. The CDR3 extends over 14 amino acids. CDR1 and CDR2 (germline): SEHNR, FQNEAQ (reference sequence).

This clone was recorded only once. CDR3 DNA sequence: TGCGCCAGCAGCTTGAGTCCCGATGCCGGCTACACCTTC. Protein product: CASSLSPDAGYTF. The chain joins TRBV5-1 to TRBJ1-2; D unresolved. This CDR3 has 13 amino acids. V was trimmed by 1 base and J by 8 bases, leaving 12 bases between them. Germline CDR1 and CDR2: SGHRS and YFSETQ.

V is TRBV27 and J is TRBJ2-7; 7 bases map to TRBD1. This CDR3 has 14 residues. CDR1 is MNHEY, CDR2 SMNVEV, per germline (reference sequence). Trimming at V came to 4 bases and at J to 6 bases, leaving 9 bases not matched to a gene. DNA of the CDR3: TGTGCCAGCAGTTACGACAGGGAATGGTCCGAGCAGTACTTC. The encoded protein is CASSYDREWSEQYF.

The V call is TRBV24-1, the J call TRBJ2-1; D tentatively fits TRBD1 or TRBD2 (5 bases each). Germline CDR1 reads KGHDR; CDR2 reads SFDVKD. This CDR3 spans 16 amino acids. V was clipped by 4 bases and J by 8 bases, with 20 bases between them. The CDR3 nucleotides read TGTGCCACCAGTGAACCAGGGTCGGGACGGAACCATGAGCAGTTCTTC. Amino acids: CATSEPGSGRNHEQFF.